Listed below are T cell receptor beta chains from one sample, sequenced in a study of shared clonotypes between healthy human individuals. Profiled with immunoSEQ multiplex PCR; TCRdb holds only in-frame clones, not every one. The top ten hold about 0.39% of the sample, which has 2 million to 3 million clones, 80% to 95% seen once. Specimen: naive CD4+ T cells from PBMCs. The receptors come from a man aged 18 to 29 in good health. Some clones in this sample may be carry-over from other donors' samples. The CDR3 runs from the conserved cysteine through the conserved F or W. A D gene is named only where the DNA matches it firmly. The size entry is marked missing in some rows and otherwise reads once, few, many or a size class.

CDR3 length	D gene	clone size	V gene	J gene	CDR3 DNA	CDR3 protein
12	TRBD1	-	TRBV30	TRBJ1-2	TGTGCCTGGAGTCTTGGACAGGTTGGCTACACCTTC	CAWSLGQVGYTF
15	-	-	TRBV10-2	TRBJ2-2	TGCGCCAGCAGTCTTACAGGGAGTCGGACCGGGGAGCTGTTTTTT	CASSLTGSRTGELFF
15	-	-	TRBV5-4	TRBJ2-5	TGTGCCAGCAGTGGAAATGGTGGGTTCCAAGAGACCCAGTACTTC	CASSGNGGFQETQYF
14	-	-	TRBV6-5	TRBJ1-5	TGTGCCAGCAGTTACGACGTGACGAATCAGCCCCAGCATTTT	CASSYDVTNQPQHF
14	-	-	TRBV5-1	TRBJ2-3	TGCGCCAGCAGCCCCAGTTTTAGCACAGATACGCAGTATTTT	CASSPSFSTDTQYF
17	-	-	TRBV4-1	TRBJ1-5	TGCGCCAGCAGCCAAGATCTTACAAGGCAAAGCAATCAGCCCCAGCATTTT	CASSQDLTRQSNQPQHF
14	TRBD2	-	TRBV28	TRBJ2-7	TGTGCCAGCAATATAGCGGGAGGGCCACAGGAGCAGTACTTC	CASNIAGGPQEQYF
13	TRBD1	once	TRBV28	TRBJ1-2	TGTGCCAGCAGCCGGGACAGGGACTTCAGGCGCACCTTC	CASSRDRDFRRTF
14	-	-	TRBV2	TRBJ2-5	TGTGCCAGCAGTGATGTCTGGGCCCAAGAGACCCAGTACTTC	CASSDVWAQETQYF
16	TRBD2	-	TRBV11-2	TRBJ2-2	TGTGCCAGCAGCCTCTTAACTAGCGGGAGCACCGGGGAGCTGTTTTTT	CASSLLTSGSTGELFF
17	-	-	TRBV6-1	TRBJ1-5	TGTGCCAGCAGTGAGATACGGACACCACGGGGCAATCAGCCCCAGCATTTT	CASSEIRTPRGNQPQHF
18	TRBD2	-	TRBV25-1	TRBJ2-3	TGTGCCAGCAGTGATCTTGGGACTAGCGGGAGGGCCACAGATACGCAGTATTTT	CASSDLGTSGRATDTQYF
15	-	-	TRBV5-6	TRBJ2-6	TGTGCCAGCAGCCCCGGGGGCTCTGGGGCCAACGTCCTGACTTTC	CASSPGGSGANVLTF